Shown below are 24 T cell receptor beta chains from a single sample sequenced in a study of T-cell reconstitution after alpha-beta-depleted transplantation in children. It was with unique molecular identifiers that the TCRbeta library was prepared. TCRdb re-derived calls from the PCR reads in MiXCR, one entry per CDR3 protein. The sample yields about 290,000 distinct CDR3 sequences, roughly a tenth seen once. The specimen comprised PBMCs, sampled before TCRalphabeta/CD19-depleted stem cell transplant. Receptors originate from a boy younger than two with acute myeloid leukemia, due to receive a stem cell transplant.

With regard to this clonotype: A much larger clone differs by one base, so this may be a read error. This chain joins TRBV29-1 and TRBJ1-1; D gene unclear. CDR1 and CDR2 from the germline V gene are SQVTM and ANQGSEA. CDR3 length equals 13 residues. In DNA form, the CDR3 reads TGCAGCGTTGGAGGCCAGGTGAAAACTGACGCTTTCTTT. Residues: CSVGGQVKTDAFF.

In its sample, this clonotype was seen many times. The chain joins TRBV29-1 to TRBJ1-4, with D possibly TRBD1 on 5 matching bases. V lost 6 bases to trimming and J lost 0 bases, with 14 bases between them. Per germline, CDR1 SQVTM and CDR2 ANQGSEA. This CDR3 spans 15 amino acids. The CDR3 reads CSVIADISTNEKLFF. The CDR3 DNA sequence: TGCAGCGTCATTGCGGACATCTCAACTAATGAAAAACTGTTTTTT.

This clonotype occurred many times. The rearrangement links TRBV12-3 or TRBV12-4 to TRBJ2-7; TRBD1 aligns across 8 bases. The CDR3 loop spans 12 amino acids. Germline trimming cut 4 bases from V and 6 bases from J; bases unmatched to any gene: 2. CDR3 DNA sequence: TGTGCCAGCAGTTGGACAGGGACCGAGCAGTACTTC. Encoded protein: CASSWTGTEQYF.

V usage is TRBV12-3 or TRBV12-4 and J usage is TRBJ1-6; D may be TRBD1 (6 bases). The CDR3 is made up of 14 amino acids. V shed 5 bases and J shed 9 bases, with 14 bases lying between them. The CDR3 coding sequence is TGTGCCAGCAGTCTTGGGGGGCTTCTTTCACCCCTCCACTTT. As protein: CASSLGGLLSPLHF.

This clonotype was counted at least ten times. The V call is TRBV7-9, the J call TRBJ2-1; TRBD2 aligns across 8 bases. With V trimmed by 3 bases and J by 15 bases, 10 bases remained unmatched. From germline, CDR1 is SEHNR and CDR2 FQNEAQ (reference sequence). The CDR3 length is 13 residues. CDR3: CASSLDGTRDLFF. Written as DNA, the CDR3 is TGTGCCAGCAGCTTGGACGGGACTAGGGATTTGTTCTTC.

In the case of this clonotype: A much bigger clone sits one base away, suggesting this may be a read error. The chain recombines TRBV28 with TRBJ1-5, with 7 positions matching TRBD1. Germline CDR1 MDHEN, CDR2 SYDVKM. The CDR3 totals 15 residues. The V gene end was trimmed by 6 bases and the J gene end by 4 bases; junction bases not matched to a gene: 9. The chain's CDR3 is CASRGGTVPNQPQHF. The CDR3 region has the DNA TGTGCCAGCAGGGGGGGGACAGTTCCTAATCAGCCCCAGCATTTT.

Concerning this clonotype: This may stem from a read error, because a much larger clone lies one nucleotide away. V and J are TRBV28 and TRBJ2-7, with 7 bases fitting TRBD1. With 6 bases clipped from V and 5 bases from J, the junction kept 7 bases outside the gene matches. This CDR3 region has 13 residues. Germline CDR1 is MDHEN and CDR2 is SYDVKM. The DNA for the CDR3 is TGTGCCAGCAGGGGGACAGCCGCCAACGAGCAGTACTTC. Residues: CASRGTAANEQYF.

In its sample, this clonotype was seen many times. The J gene is TRBJ2-1, the V gene TRBV7-7, with a possible D match to TRBD2 (6 bases). The CDR3 is made up of 15 amino acids. V lost 3 bases to trimming and J lost 1 base, with 10 bases between them. Germline assignment: CDR1 SSHAT and CDR2 FNYEAQ (reference sequence). The CDR3 nucleotides read TGTGCCAGCAGCTTGGAGCTAGCGTCCTACAATGAGCAGTTCTTC. Encoded protein: CASSLELASYNEQFF. Full variable domain (outside the CDR3, taken from reference TRBV7-7 and TRBJ2-1): GAGVSQSPRYKVTKRGQDVTLRCDPISSHATLYWYQQALGQGPEFLTYFNYEAQPDKSGLPSDRFSAERPEGSISTLTIQRTEQRDSAMYRCASSLELASYNEQFFGPGTRLTVL.

This clonotype came up many times. The chain employs TRBV29-1 and TRBJ2-5, with D tentatively TRBD2 (6 bases). V was pared by 0 bases and J by 2 bases, with 16 bases between. Germline V lookup: CDR1 SQVTM, CDR2 ANQGSEA. The CDR3 length is 16 residues. The CDR3: CSVEDRGAIEQETQYF. The CDR3 region has the DNA TGCAGCGTTGAAGATCGCGGGGCAATTGAACAAGAGACCCAGTACTTC. Supplemented by reference TRBV29-1 and TRBJ2-5, the full variable domain reads SAVISQKPSRDICQRGTSLTIQCQVDSQVTMMFWYRQQPGQSLTLIATANQGSEATYESGFVIDKFPISRPNLTFSTLTVSNMSPEDSSIYLCSVEDRGAIEQETQYFGPGTRLLVL.

This clonotype occurred many times. The V gene is TRBV5-1, the J gene TRBJ2-3, with 9 bases identical to TRBD2. With 7 bases clipped from V and 1 base from J, the junction kept 13 bases outside the gene matches. From germline, CDR1 is SGHRS and CDR2 YFSETQ. The CDR3 is made up of 17 amino acids. The chain's CDR3 is CASSRLGSSGGTDTQYF. As DNA, the CDR3 is TGCGCCAGCTCCCGCCTAGGGTCTAGCGGGGGCACAGATACGCAGTATTTT.

This clonotype was counted ten times or more. The rearrangement joins TRBV5-1 to TRBJ2-1; 8 nucleotides match TRBD2. The CDR3 sequence is 13 residues long. Germline CDR1 is SGHRS and CDR2 is YFSETQ. Unmatched junction bases numbered 4, after V lost 7 bases and J lost 4 bases. The CDR3 nucleotides are TGCGCCAGCGGAGCTAGCGGGTACAATGAGCAGTTCTTC. Protein: CASGASGYNEQFF.

At least ten counts were recorded for this clonotype. The chain recombines TRBV10-3 with TRBJ2-3; 12 bases line up with TRBD2. In germline, CDR1 is ENHRY, CDR2 SYGVKD. V shed 3 bases, J shed 4 bases, and the junction held 8 bases outside the gene matches. This CDR3 region has 17 residues. The CDR3 protein is CAISEPTSGRGSDTQYF. DNA of the CDR3: TGTGCCATCAGTGAACCGACTAGCGGGAGAGGGTCAGATACGCAGTATTTT.

This clonotype was seen only once. The junction shows a germline mismatch at one end, possibly a read error. The chain combines TRBV20-1 with TRBJ2-5, with D unclear. Germline loops: CDR1 DFQATT, CDR2 SNEGSKA (reference sequence). The CDR3 has 16 amino acids. The CDR3 coding sequence is TGCTGTGCTAGAGATCTAAGCGACATACTACAAGAGACCCAGTACTTC. This encodes CCARDLSDILQETQYF.

Many counts were recorded for this clonotype. The chain combines TRBV24-1 with TRBJ2-5, with D unresolved. The CDR3 contains 14 residues. Germline CDR1 is KGHDR and CDR2 is SFDVKD. V lost 3 bases, J lost 6 bases, and 13 bases lay in between. CDR3 bases: TGTGCCACCAGTGATACCACTTTTCCGCAGACCCAGTACTTC. Residues: CATSDTTFPQTQYF.

At least ten counts were recorded for this clonotype. The chain is built from TRBV7-8 and TRBJ2-1, with 13 nucleotides matching TRBD2. The CDR3 contains 16 residues. V gave up 6 bases and J gave up 0 bases; unmatched junction bases: 2. CDR1 is SGHVS and CDR2 is FQNEAQ in the germline V gene. In nucleotides, the CDR3 is TGTGCCAGCAGTTGGACTAGCGGGAGCTCCTACAATGAGCAGTTCTTC. This translates into CASSWTSGSSYNEQFF.

The V gene is TRBV3-1, the J gene TRBJ1-2; possibly TRBD1 for D (6 bases). The V gene's germline CDR1 is LGHDT and CDR2 YNNKEL (reference sequence). Trimming took off 4 bases at V and 4 bases at J, with 13 bases between the two ends. The CDR3 runs to 14 residues. The CDR3 DNA sequence: TGTGCCAGCAGCCCGAGGGGGGCCCGCTATGGCTACACCTTC. Translated, it gives CASSPRGARYGYTF.

The chain links TRBV12-3 or TRBV12-4 to TRBJ2-2; D not resolved. The CDR3 totals 14 residues. Trimming removed 6 bases from V and 2 bases from J, with 10 bases in between. In DNA form, the CDR3 reads TGTGCCAGCAGAACATACAGTAACACCGGGGAGCTGTTTTTT. Amino acids: CASRTYSNTGELFF.

This clonotype was detected ten times or more. V and J are TRBV7-9 and TRBJ1-4; D remains unclear. V was clipped by 3 bases and J by 6 bases, with 8 bases between them. From germline, CDR1 is SEHNR and CDR2 FQNEAQ (reference sequence). The CDR3 runs to 13 residues. The CDR3 coding sequence is TGTGCCAGCAGCTTCCGGGTGGATGAAAAACTGTTTTTT. The encoded protein is CASSFRVDEKLFF.

This clonotype was seen a few times. The rearrangement uses TRBV20-1 and TRBJ2-7; D uncertain. The CDR3 is 12 residues long. CDR1 DFQATT and CDR2 SNEGSKA come from the germline V gene (reference sequence). V gave up 4 bases and J gave up 0 bases, with 7 bases separating them. The CDR3 sequence: CSANPVSYEQYF. The CDR3 DNA reads TGCAGTGCTAACCCGGTCTCCTACGAGCAGTACTTC.

This clonotype was seen ten or more times. V is TRBV5-1 and J is TRBJ2-1, with TRBD2 identical over 7 bases. The CDR3 is 16 amino acids. Losses at the gene ends were 0 bases for V and 0 bases for J; bases not matched to a gene: 3. The germline gives CDR1 SGHRS, CDR2 YFSETQ. The CDR3 nucleotides are TGCGCCAGCAGCTTGGGTCGGGGGGTCTCCTACAATGAGCAGTTCTTC. Translation gives CASSLGRGVSYNEQFF.

The chain carries TRBV28 and TRBJ1-1; perhaps TRBD1 as D (6 bases). The CDR3 is 13 amino acids. Looked up from germline, CDR1 is MDHEN and CDR2 is SYDVKM. The CDR3 nucleotides are TGTATCGCCGGGGAGGGGGGAAACACTGAAGCTTTCTTT. This gives the protein CIAGEGGNTEAFF.

This clonotype occurred many times. The chain has TRBV9 and TRBJ2-1; D gene unclear. Per germline, CDR1 SGDLS and CDR2 YYNGEE. V shed 2 bases and J shed 8 bases, with 8 bases lying between them. This CDR3 has 12 residues. The CDR3 protein is CASSVSPYEQFF. The CDR3 DNA follows: TGTGCCAGCAGCGTTTCCCCATATGAGCAGTTCTTC.

This clonotype has a count of ten or more. The chain combines TRBV7-9 with TRBJ2-1; TRBD2 agrees at 11 bases. CDR1 and CDR2 from the germline V gene are SEHNR and FQNEAQ (reference sequence). This CDR3 has 16 residues. V trimming: 5 bases; J trimming: 10 bases; junction bases outside the gene matches: 13. The CDR3 DNA is TGTGCCAGCAGCCCCCGAAGTAGCGGGGGGGCCTTAGAGCAGTTCTTC. Translating it yields CASSPRSSGGALEQFF.

This clonotype was seen at least ten times. The chain has TRBV7-9 and TRBJ1-1, with D perhaps TRBD1 (5 bases). The V end was cut by 3 bases, the J end by 7 bases, with 9 bases between. Germline V CDR1 and CDR2: SEHNR, FQNEAQ (reference sequence). This CDR3 is built from 12 residues. The CDR3, as DNA: TGTGCCAGCAGCTTTACAGGTCTTGAAGCTTTCTTT. Translated: CASSFTGLEAFF.